This TCR beta chain originates from a study of blood T cell repertoires in COVID-19. This clone occurred many times. Profiling relied on immunoSEQ multiplex PCR, and the TCRdb table lists in-frame clones only, not all of them. Among over 70,000 clones listed, roughly 82% were seen once. Sequencing input: peripheral blood. This TCR was sampled from an elderly woman with active or convalescent COVID-19.

The CDR3 reads CASSLLTGGGPGELFF. CDR3 coding DNA: TGCGCCAGCAGCCTACTCACAGGGGGGGGACCCGGGGAGCTGTTTTTT. This chain links TRBV4-3 with TRBJ2-2; a weak D match, TRBD1 (8 bases). V lost 4 bases, J lost 6 bases, and 18 bases lay in between. Germline CDR1 and CDR2: LGHNA and YSLEER. The CDR3 contains 16 residues.